This T cell receptor (beta chain) was recovered during a study of shared clonotypes between healthy human individuals. In the study's own analysis: Filtering differed for immunoSEQ, which gave only junction sequences without quality scores. Assay: immunoSEQ multiplex PCR; the TCRdb copy retains only in-frame clones and omits some. Clone size and the V and J calls come from that table; the DNA yielded D and trimming. This sample has approximately 740,000 clones, with about 91% found just once. Naivety among CD8 cells was defined by CD45RO negativity and positive CCR7 selection, thereby excluding terminally differentiated effector memory CD45RA+ cells. As for this clone: Its antigen remains unidentified.

CDR1 LNHDA and CDR2 SQIVND come from the germline V gene (reference sequence). Trimming took off 5 bases at V and 0 bases at J, with 6 bases between the two ends. The length of the CDR3 is 13 residues. General study findings and limits: Sampling involved blood alone; tissue repertoires likely differ. Owing to a small donor count, the genetic and exposure-history diversity represented was limited.

The chain carries TRBV19 and TRBJ2-3; D is unclear. This TCR was sampled from a man between 25 and 39 years old in good health. Sequencing used naive CD8+ T cells sorted from blood. This chain's CDR3 is CASSYTSTDTQYF. The CDR3 DNA follows: TGTGCCAGTAGTTATACTAGCACAGATACGCAGTATTTT.